These 21 T cell receptor beta chains came from one sample sequenced in a study of vaccination and CD4 T cells after COVID-19. Treatment in this sample: roughly 10-day PBMC culture with coronavirus spike peptide pools or control peptides (ViraFEST assay). An Oncomine TCR Beta short-read assay was used to sequence the DNA from cultured CD4+ T cells. TCRdb itself ran the PCR reads through MiXCR, one entry per CDR3 protein. This repertoire shows around 15,000 distinct CDR3 sequences, 55% found once; its top ten account for 7.5% to 10%. Their specific antigens are unknown. The sequenced sample consisted of CD4+ T cells from blood, cultured in vitro. Source of these receptors: a human donor who had recovered from COVID-19.

The chain couples TRBV4-2 to TRBJ2-2; possible D gene TRBD1, 6 bases. Germline CDR1 is LGHNA and CDR2 is YNFKEQ. This CDR3 region has 14 residues. Trimming shortened V by 2 bases and J by 7 bases, and 11 bases separated the two germline ends. The CDR3 is CASSQRQVSGELFF. CDR3 in DNA: TGTGCCAGCAGCCAACGACAGGTTAGCGGGGAGCTGTTTTTT.

V is TRBV5-1 and J is TRBJ2-3; 10 bases match TRBD2. Losses at the gene ends were 5 bases for V and 4 bases for J; bases not matched to a gene: 7. The CDR3 length is 15 residues. CDR1 is SGHRS, CDR2 YFSETQ, per germline. CDR3 protein: CASSLTSGNADTQYF. The CDR3, as DNA: TGCGCCAGCAGTTTAACTAGCGGGAACGCAGATACGCAGTATTTT.

The V gene is TRBV11-1, the J gene TRBJ2-3, with TRBD2 identical over 9 bases. In germline, CDR1 is SGHAT, CDR2 FQDESV (reference sequence). V lost 3 bases to trimming and J lost 2 bases; unmatched junction nucleotides: 3. The CDR3 runs 15 residues. In nucleotides, the CDR3 is TGTGCCAGCAGCTTCAGACTAGCGGACACAGATACGCAGTATTTT. Its translation is CASSFRLADTDTQYF.

The rearrangement uses TRBV7-2 and TRBJ2-3; D perhaps matches TRBD2 (5 bases). V was pared by 3 bases and J by 7 bases, with 11 bases between. The CDR3 runs 13 residues. Germline lookup yields CDR1 SGHTA and CDR2 FQGNSA. The CDR3 nucleotides read TGTGCCAGCAGCTTGGGTGGAGGAAATACGCAGTATTTT. It codes for CASSLGGGNTQYF.

This clonotype was seen only a few times. The V call is TRBV20-1, the J call TRBJ2-1; D uncertain. This CDR3 is 14 amino acids long. Germline V gene lookup returns CDR1 DFQATT and CDR2 SNEGSKA (reference sequence). V was trimmed by 1 base and J by 0 bases, leaving 7 bases between them. CDR3 region: CSARGLVSYNEQFF. In DNA form, the CDR3 reads TGCAGTGCTAGAGGGCTAGTCTCCTACAATGAGCAGTTCTTC.

This clonotype was detected a few times. The V call is TRBV2, the J call TRBJ2-2, with 7 positions matching TRBD2. The V segment lost 7 bases and the J segment 6 bases; nucleotides outside the gene matches: 20. CDR3 length equals 18 residues. CDR1 is SNHLY and CDR2 is FYNNEI in the germline V gene. The CDR3 sequence is CASKSSRFLAVGPGELFF. In nucleotides, the CDR3 is TGTGCCAGCAAGTCCTCCCGATTTCTAGCGGTTGGGCCCGGGGAGCTGTTTTTT. Complete variable domain (other parts from reference TRBV2 and TRBJ2-2): EPEVTQTPSHQVTQMGQEVILRCVPISNHLYFYWYRQILGQKVEFLVSFYNNEISEKSEIFDDQFSVERPDGSNFTLKIRSTKLEDSAMYFCASKSSRFLAVGPGELFFGEGSRLTVL.

This clonotype was seen just once. The rearrangement joins TRBV19 to TRBJ2-7; D possibly uses TRBD1 or TRBD2 (5 bases each). CDR1 is LNHDA and CDR2 is SQIVND in the germline V gene (reference sequence). V was pared by 3 bases and J by 8 bases, with 8 bases between. The CDR3 runs to 11 residues. CDR3 in amino acids: CASSILGQQYF. The CDR3 coding sequence is TGTGCCAGTAGTATTTTGGGACAGCAGTACTTC.

This chain uses TRBV6-5 with TRBJ2-5, with a possible D match to TRBD2 (6 bases). Germline V gene data show CDR1 as MNHEY and CDR2 as SVGAGI. V lost 0 bases and J lost 5, with 10 bases in between. The length of the CDR3 is 14 residues. The CDR3 DNA reads TGTGCCAGCAGTTACTCCCTCCGGGGGGAGACCCAGTACTTC. Its protein product is CASSYSLRGETQYF.

In this sample, this clonotype turned up a few times. V is TRBV7-2 and J is TRBJ2-2, with D possibly TRBD2 on 6 matching bases. Trimming took off 5 bases at V and 3 bases at J, with 16 bases between the two ends. Looked up from germline, CDR1 is SGHTA and CDR2 is FQGNSA. The CDR3 runs 16 residues. The DNA of the CDR3 is TGTGCCAGCAGCCTTAGGGAGGTAGCGGACACCGGGGAGCTGTTTTTT. This gives the protein CASSLREVADTGELFF.

This clonotype was seen only a few times. The V call is TRBV12-3 or TRBV12-4, the J call TRBJ1-4, with D unclear. V was cut by 5 bases and J by 8 bases, with 6 bases left in between. The CDR3 is made up of 11 amino acids. DNA of the CDR3: TGTGCCAGCAGTGCAGGCGAAAAACTGTTTTTT. As protein: CASSAGEKLFF.

V and J are TRBV7-8 and TRBJ2-1; 8 nucleotides line up with TRBD2. V lost 5 bases, J lost 6 bases, and 9 bases stayed unmatched. This CDR3 spans 15 amino acids. The germline V gene encodes CDR1 SGHVS and CDR2 FQNEAQ. The CDR3 sequence is CASSPTGTRANEQFF. Written as DNA, the CDR3 is TGTGCCAGCAGCCCGACCGGGACTAGAGCCAATGAGCAGTTCTTC.

In its sample, this clonotype was seen once. This sequence joins TRBV10-3 and TRBJ1-5, with 12 bases that match TRBD1. V shed 0 bases and J 6 bases; nucleotides not matched to a gene: 15. This CDR3 has 20 residues. Germline V gene lookup returns CDR1 ENHRY and CDR2 SYGVKD. CDR3 coding DNA: TGTGCCATCAGTGAGTCGCCGGGACAGGGGGCAAAAACGGAAGTTCAGCCCCAGCATTTT. Translation: CAISESPGQGAKTEVQPQHF.

This chain joins TRBV3-1 and TRBJ1-1, with D unclear. The CDR3 covers 13 residues. Germline CDR1 and CDR2: LGHDT and YNNKEL (reference sequence). V was cut by 1 base and J by 5 bases, with 8 bases left in between. Written as DNA, the CDR3 is TGTGCCAGCAGCCAAGTTACGGTTACTGAAGCTTTCTTT. Translating gives CASSQVTVTEAFF. Supplemented by reference TRBV3-1 and TRBJ1-1, the full variable domain reads DTAVSQTPKYLVTQMGNDKSIKCEQNLGHDTMYWYKQDSKKFLKIMFSYNNKELIINETVPNRFSPKSPDKAHLNLHINSLELGDSAVYFCASSQVTVTEAFFGQGTRLTVV.

The chain is built from TRBV5-1 and TRBJ2-3; 14 bases align to TRBD2. With V trimmed by 4 bases and J by 4 bases, 8 bases remained unmatched. Germline assignment: CDR1 SGHRS and CDR2 YFSETQ. CDR3 size: 17 residues. The CDR3 nucleotides are TGCGCCAGCAGCCAAAGACTAGCGGGAGGGCCCGCAGATACGCAGTATTTT. Its protein is CASSQRLAGGPADTQYF.

This clonotype was recorded only once. The chain links TRBV19 to TRBJ2-2; no clear D gene. The ends were cut back, 3 bases at V and 1 base at J, with 6 bases in the middle. Germline V gives CDR1 LNHDA, CDR2 SQIVND (reference sequence). The CDR3 runs 14 residues. This CDR3 reads CASSIPGNTGELFF. DNA for the CDR3: TGTGCCAGTAGTATCCCAGGGAACACCGGGGAGCTGTTTTTT.

The CDR3, as DNA: TGTGCCAGCAGTGTAAGGACCAACACCGGGGAGCTGTTTTTT. Protein sequence: CASSVRTNTGELFF. V usage is TRBV2 and J usage is TRBJ2-2; D uncertain. From germline, CDR1 is SNHLY and CDR2 FYNNEI. V gave up 4 bases and J gave up 2 bases, with 8 bases separating them. This CDR3 contains 14 residues.

This clonotype was counted a single time. The chain has TRBV10-1 and TRBJ2-7, with TRBD1 matching 8 bases. V lost 3 bases, J lost 3 bases, and 4 bases stayed unmatched. CDR1 and CDR2 (germline): WNHNN, SYGVQD (reference sequence). CDR3 length: 14 residues. The DNA for the CDR3 is TGCGCCAGCAGTGAAGGGACAGGTCTCTACGAGCAGTACTTC. This gives the protein CASSEGTGLYEQYF.

This clonotype was detected only once. The chain combines TRBV28 with TRBJ1-2; 11 positions match TRBD1. Germline values: CDR1 MDHEN, CDR2 SYDVKM. The CDR3 has 15 amino acids. V was pared by 5 bases and J by 7 bases, with 9 bases of the junction left unmatched. CDR3 coding DNA: TGTGCCAGCAGTCCTAGGGACAGGGGGTTGATTGGCTACACCTTC. This encodes CASSPRDRGLIGYTF.

The chain uses TRBV28 and TRBJ1-2; no definite D call. The CDR3 covers 13 residues. V was cut by 7 bases and J by 0 bases, with 9 bases left in between. Germline V CDR1 and CDR2: MDHEN, SYDVKM. The CDR3 coding sequence is TGTGCCAGCAAGCGGAGAGCTAACTATGGCTACACCTTC. Protein product: CASKRRANYGYTF.

This clonotype was detected only a few times. The chain has TRBV20-1 and TRBJ2-3; D may be TRBD2 (7 bases). Deletions cut 5 bases from V and 2 bases from J, with 14 bases between. The length of the CDR3 is 14 residues. Germline V lookup: CDR1 DFQATT, CDR2 SNEGSKA (reference sequence). The CDR3 protein is CSAPAGGHTDTQYF. CDR3 DNA: TGCAGTGCTCCCGCCGGGGGGCACACAGATACGCAGTATTTT.

The chain links TRBV5-1 to TRBJ2-2; 8 bases are shared with TRBD2. The V and J ends lost 6 bases and 5 bases, in that order; junction bases with no gene match: 9. This CDR3 spans 15 amino acids. Germline V lookup: CDR1 SGHRS, CDR2 YFSETQ. This CDR3 is CASKIGSGITGELFF. The CDR3 DNA reads TGCGCCAGCAAAATCGGTAGCGGGATTACCGGGGAGCTGTTTTTT.